Following are 28 T cell receptor beta chains from one sample sequenced in a study of T cell responses to AZD1222 COVID-19 vaccine. Sequencing was performed with immunoSEQ multiplex PCR; in TCRdb, only in-frame clones are kept and a portion is missing. The sample contains about 150,000 clones, roughly nine tenths of which appear only once. The specimen was peripheral blood, collected on day 0 of AZD1222 vaccination. These receptors all come from an adult in good health.

The V and J genes are TRBV9 and TRBJ2-2; 10 bases map to TRBD2. Germline loops: CDR1 SGDLS, CDR2 YYNGEE. The junction had 5 bases not matched to a gene; V was cut back by 3 bases and J by 3 bases. CDR3 length: 16 amino acids. The CDR3 loop is CASSATGTSDTGELFF. The CDR3 nucleotides are TGTGCCAGCAGCGCAACCGGGACTAGCGACACCGGGGAGCTGTTTTTT. The full variable domain, its missing parts supplied by reference TRBV9 and TRBJ2-2, is DSGVTQTPKHLITATGQRVTLRCSPRSGDLSVYWYQQSLDQGLQFLIQYYNGEERAKGNILERFSAQQFPDLHSELNLSSLELGDSALYFCASSATGTSDTGELFFGEGSRLTVL.

This sequence joins TRBV7-9 and TRBJ1-4; TRBD1 is a possible D gene (5 bases). This CDR3 is built from 14 residues. V lost 5 bases and J 3 bases, leaving 10 bases between the germline ends. Germline lookup yields CDR1 SEHNR and CDR2 FQNEAQ (reference sequence). The CDR3 sequence is CASSVGGANEKLFF. Here the CDR3 DNA reads TGTGCCAGCAGCGTTGGGGGAGCTAATGAAAAACTGTTTTTT.

The chain links TRBV7-2 to TRBJ1-4; a weak D match, TRBD1 (6 bases). Deletions cut 4 bases from V and 7 bases from J, with 16 bases between. The CDR3 extends over 15 amino acids. Germline V CDR1 and CDR2: SGHTA, FQGNSA. Here the CDR3 DNA reads TGTGCCAGCAGCTCAACCGGGACATGGGGTGAAAAACTGTTTTTT. Protein: CASSSTGTWGEKLFF.

This chain connects TRBV3-1 (or the pseudogene TRBV3-2) to TRBJ2-2; D uncertain. The ends were cut back, 2 bases at V and 4 bases at J, with 11 bases in the middle. Germline V gives CDR1 LGHDT, CDR2 YNNKEL (reference sequence). The length of the CDR3 is 15 residues. The CDR3 reads CASSQIGGPTGELFF. The DNA for the CDR3 is TGTGCCAGCAGCCAAATAGGCGGCCCCACCGGGGAGCTGTTTTTT.

V is TRBV11-2 and J is TRBJ2-3; D is perhaps TRBD1 or TRBD2 (5 bases each). Trimming left V 4 bases short and J 0 bases short, with 8 bases between. The germline gives CDR1 SGHAT, CDR2 FQNNGV. CDR3 size: 14 residues. CDR3 in amino acids: CASSWGSSTDTQYF. CDR3 in DNA: TGTGCCAGCAGCTGGGGGAGTAGCACAGATACGCAGTATTTT.

This clone was seen a handful of times. The chain joins TRBV4-1 to TRBJ1-5; a weak D match, TRBD1 (5 bases). Trimming cost V 1 base and J 3 bases, with 7 bases left between them. Germline V gene data show CDR1 as MGHRA and CDR2 as YSYEKL. The CDR3 spans 14 residues. CDR3 amino acids: CASSQGQYNQPQHF. The CDR3 nucleotides are TGCGCCAGCAGCCAAGGACAGTACAATCAGCCCCAGCATTTT.

This chain joins TRBV6-5 and TRBJ1-5; a weak D match, TRBD1 (5 bases). In germline, CDR1 is MNHEY, CDR2 SVGAGI. V was cut by 2 bases and J by 7 bases, with 9 bases left in between. The CDR3 spans 13 residues. This CDR3 reads CASSYIRDQPQHF. Written as DNA, the CDR3 is TGTGCCAGCAGTTACATCCGGGACCAGCCCCAGCATTTT.

The gene calls are TRBV18 and TRBJ2-1; D may be TRBD2 (7 bases). The germline V and J ends were trimmed by 2 bases and 10 bases, with 12 bases remaining between them. Germline CDR1 is KGHSH and CDR2 is LQKENI. This CDR3 region has 13 residues. The chain's CDR3 is CASSPWGGREQFF. The DNA of the CDR3 is TGTGCCAGCTCACCATGGGGGGGCCGCGAGCAGTTCTTC. Full variable domain (remainder filled in from reference TRBV18 and TRBJ2-1): NAGVMQNPRHLVRRRGQEARLRCSPMKGHSHVYWYRQLPEEGLKFMVYLQKENIIDESGMPKERFSAEFPKEGPSILRIQQVVRGDSAAYFCASSPWGGREQFFGPGTRLTVL.

The DNA of the CDR3 is TGCGCCAGCAGCTCGAGGGTCCTCTCCCAAGAGACCCAGTACTTC. This translates into CASSSRVLSQETQYF. The J gene is TRBJ2-5, the V gene TRBV5-1; possibly TRBD2 for D (5 bases). Germline V gives CDR1 SGHRS, CDR2 YFSETQ. The CDR3 covers 15 residues. V was shortened by 3 bases and J by 1 base, with 13 bases between the two germline ends. The full variable domain, in which reference TRBV5-1 and TRBJ2-5 provide the parts outside the CDR3, is KAGVTQTPRYLIKTRGQQVTLSCSPISGHRSVSWYQQTPGQGLQFLFEYFSETQRNKGNFPGRFSGRQFSNSRSEMNVSTLELGDSALYLCASSSRVLSQETQYFGPGTRLLVL.

CDR3 DNA: TGTGCCATCAGCGCCGGGACAGGGGAGAATTCACCCCTCCACTTT. The encoded protein is CAISAGTGENSPLHF. This chain joins TRBV10-3 and TRBJ1-6, with 10 bases lining up with TRBD1. Germline CDR1 and CDR2: ENHRY and SYGVKD. There are 15 residues in the CDR3. The ends lost 6 bases at V and 7 bases at J; junction bases unmatched: 6.

J is TRBJ1-1 and V is TRBV5-1, with D possibly TRBD1 on 5 matching bases. Germline CDR1 and CDR2: SGHRS and YFSETQ. V was pared by 5 bases and J by 5 bases, with 7 bases between. This CDR3 has 11 residues. The CDR3: CASSGGTEAFF. DNA of the CDR3: TGCGCCAGCAGTGGGGGAACTGAAGCTTTCTTT.

The genes are TRBV6-5 and TRBJ1-5; D is undetermined. The CDR3 covers 12 residues. Germline V gene sequence: CDR1 MNHEY, CDR2 SVGAGI. With 6 bases removed from V and 16 bases from J, the gap between germline ends came to 19 bases. CDR3 coding DNA: TGTGCCAGCAGCATGACTGGCATCCTCTTACATTTT. It codes for CASSMTGILLHF.

The gene calls are TRBV11-2 and TRBJ2-7; the D gene is possibly TRBD2 (6 bases). V was pared by 6 bases and J by 6 bases, with 15 bases between. The V gene's germline CDR1 is SGHAT and CDR2 FQNNGV. The CDR3 has 13 amino acids. The CDR3 loop is CASSLTGGSEQYF. CDR3 DNA: TGTGCCAGCAGTCTTACCGGGGGTTCCGAGCAGTACTTC.

The chain uses TRBV24-1 and TRBJ2-7; 7 positions match TRBD2. The V segment lost 2 bases and the J segment 3 bases; nucleotides outside the gene matches: 6. The CDR3 has 15 residues. Looked up from germline, CDR1 is KGHDR and CDR2 is SFDVKD. The CDR3 region has the DNA TGTGCCACCAGTGATTGGGGGGGAAGAGGCTACGAGCAGTACTTC. Protein: CATSDWGGRGYEQYF.

Written as DNA, the CDR3 is TGCGCCAGCAGCCCGGGACAGGGACTTCAAGAGACCCAGTACTTC. Protein: CASSPGQGLQETQYF. The chain recombines TRBV5-1 with TRBJ2-5, with 9 bases fitting TRBD1. The CDR3 sequence is 15 residues long. The V gene's germline CDR1 is SGHRS and CDR2 YFSETQ. V lost 4 bases, J lost 2 bases, and 6 bases stayed unmatched.

The rearrangement joins TRBV6-2 or TRBV6-3 to TRBJ2-1, with unresolved D. V was shortened by 0 bases and J by 7 bases, with 13 bases between the two germline ends. CDR3 length: 15 amino acids. The V gene's germline CDR1 is MNHEY and CDR2 SVGEGT. In nucleotides, the CDR3 is TGTGCCAGCAGTTACTCCGGCAGGTTGGGAAATGAGCAGTTCTTC. This encodes CASSYSGRLGNEQFF.

This sequence joins TRBV28 and TRBJ1-1, with a weak D call TRBD1 (6 bases). This CDR3 region has 15 residues. The V end lost 1 base, the J end lost 0 bases, and 9 bases lay between the germline ends. Germline V gene sequence: CDR1 MDHEN, CDR2 SYDVKM. CDR3 in amino acids: CASSLSRGMNTEAFF. In nucleotides, the CDR3 is TGTGCCAGCAGTTTATCCAGGGGAATGAACACTGAAGCTTTCTTT.

The chain employs TRBV19 and TRBJ2-3; D might be TRBD1 or TRBD2, each matching 5 bases. This CDR3 has 15 amino acids. The germline V gene encodes CDR1 LNHDA and CDR2 SQIVND (reference sequence). Deletions cut 4 bases from V and 7 bases from J, with 18 bases between. The DNA of the CDR3 is TGTGCCAGTAGTAGGGTCGGGACCCTGGGGAATACGCAGTATTTT. It is translated as CASSRVGTLGNTQYF.

The V call is TRBV6-2 or TRBV6-3, the J call TRBJ1-4; D is undetermined. The CDR3 is 15 amino acids. Trimming left V 2 bases short and J 5 bases short, with 12 bases between. CDR1 and CDR2 (germline): MNHEY, SVGEGT. CDR3 region: CASSYSTGQNEKLFF. CDR3 sequence (DNA): TGTGCCAGCAGTTACAGCACGGGCCAGAATGAAAAACTGTTTTTT.

The chain recombines TRBV7-2 with TRBJ2-5; D gene uncertain. Germline lookup yields CDR1 SGHTA and CDR2 FQGNSA. The CDR3 contains 12 residues. The V end lost 5 bases, the J end lost 6 bases, and 10 bases lay between the germline ends. The CDR3 DNA reads TGTGCCAGCAGCCCGTTCGGGCAGACCCAGTACTTC. Translating it yields CASSPFGQTQYF.

This chain links TRBV27 with TRBJ1-2; D unclear. Looked up from germline, CDR1 is MNHEY and CDR2 is SMNVEV (reference sequence). The CDR3 is 16 residues long. The V end lost 3 bases, the J end lost 3 bases, and 17 bases lay between the germline ends. The CDR3 DNA reads TGTGCCAGCAGTTTCAGGTTCTCTGCAGACTACTATGGCTACACCTTC. This encodes CASSFRFSADYYGYTF.

The chain links TRBV7-9 to TRBJ1-1; TRBD1 aligns across 8 bases. CDR1 is SEHNR, CDR2 FQNEAQ, per germline (reference sequence). The CDR3 sequence is 15 residues long. Trimming cost V 3 bases and J 7 bases; bases outside gene matches: 10. In DNA, the CDR3 is TGTGCCAGCAGCTTGACAGGGGAAAGGACCGATGAAGCTTTCTTT. It specifies CASSLTGERTDEAFF.

J is TRBJ2-7 and V is TRBV5-1; possibly TRBD2 for D (5 bases). Trimming shortened V by 0 bases and J by 7 bases, and 14 bases separated the two germline ends. This CDR3 is 14 amino acids long. CDR1 is SGHRS and CDR2 is YFSETQ in the germline V gene. The CDR3 is CASSLGRGIGEQYF. Written as DNA, the CDR3 is TGCGCCAGCAGCTTGGGGCGAGGGATAGGGGAGCAGTACTTC.

This sequence joins TRBV7-2 and TRBJ1-4; 9 bases line up with TRBD1. Germline loops: CDR1 SGHTA, CDR2 FQGNSA. V shed 5 bases, J shed 5 bases, and the junction held 6 bases outside the gene matches. The CDR3 runs to 15 residues. In DNA, the CDR3 is TGTGCCAGCAGCACTACAGGGGGCCCCAATGAAAAACTGTTTTTT. It is translated as CASSTTGGPNEKLFF.

The rearrangement links TRBV2 to TRBJ2-1, with unresolved D. Deletions cut 2 bases from V and 0 bases from J, with 14 bases between. Per germline, CDR1 SNHLY and CDR2 FYNNEI. This CDR3 contains 17 residues. The CDR3 region is CASSEYGVQSSYNEQFF. The CDR3 DNA reads TGTGCCAGCAGTGAATATGGGGTCCAGAGCTCCTACAATGAGCAGTTCTTC.

The chain is built from TRBV19 and TRBJ1-4; 8 bases are shared with TRBD1. Germline assignment: CDR1 LNHDA and CDR2 SQIVND (reference sequence). This CDR3 has 14 residues. V lost 10 bases, J lost 8 bases, and 12 bases stayed unmatched. The CDR3 loop reads CATTRTGKSEKLFF. The CDR3 DNA sequence: TGTGCCACTACTAGGACAGGGAAGAGCGAAAAACTGTTTTTT.

This chain joins TRBV18 and TRBJ1-1; D is possibly TRBD1 (6 bases). The CDR3 contains 15 residues. Trimming removed 2 bases from V and 2 bases from J, with 12 bases in between. CDR1 KGHSH and CDR2 LQKENI come from the germline V gene. The CDR3 loop reads CASSPSTGLNTEAFF. The CDR3 DNA reads TGTGCCAGCTCACCATCGACAGGACTTAACACTGAAGCTTTCTTT.

The CDR3 protein is CASSVATGGQLIYNEQFF. CDR3 nucleotides: TGTGCCAGCAGCGTAGCTACGGGGGGGCAGCTCATCTACAATGAGCAGTTCTTC. The chain recombines TRBV9 with TRBJ2-1, with 8 bases fitting TRBD2. The CDR3 is made up of 18 amino acids. Germline V lookup: CDR1 SGDLS, CDR2 YYNGEE. The V and J ends lost 0 bases and 3 bases, in that order; junction bases with no gene match: 11.